This TCR beta chain was captured by sequencing in a study of cytomegalovirus exposure and HLA in healthy donors. Study outcomes and limitations: With high specificity and sensitivity, the classifier reportedly diagnosed cytomegalovirus status. Among the most significant clusters, several appeared linked to common viral pathogens in a later analysis.

V was trimmed by 4 bases and J by 3 bases, leaving 17 bases between them. This CDR3 region has 15 residues. Per the germline V gene, CDR1 is SGHKS and CDR2 is YYEKEE (reference sequence). Concerning this clone: The antigen is not known.

The PCR used 60 Vbeta and 13 Jbeta primers. Using immunoSEQ multiplex PCR, the repertoire was profiled, and TCRdb retains in-frame clones only, with some absent. The ten most abundant clones cover 0.8% to 1% of a sample with 140,000 to 150,000 clones. The receptor was isolated from a male donor in good health and CMV-seronegative. Sequencing used PBMCs. V gene TRBV5-5 combines with J gene TRBJ2-7; the D is unclear. CDR3: CASSAQTSTVYEQYF. The CDR3 DNA follows: TGTGCCAGCAGCGCCCAGACTTCTACGGTCTACGAGCAGTACTTC.